These 5 T cell receptor beta chains originate from one sample sequenced in a study of blood T cell repertoires in COVID-19. Sequencing used immunoSEQ multiplex PCR; TCRdb keeps in-frame clones, though not all of them. The data contain about 69,000 clones, roughly 79% of them seen just once; the ten biggest clones take up 15% to 20%. Specimen: peripheral blood. All receptors come from a man between 60 and 75 years old with acute or convalescent COVID-19.

A single count supports this clone. V gene TRBV19 combines with J gene TRBJ2-3; 9 bases align to TRBD1. Germline-derived CDR1 and CDR2 are LNHDA and SQIVND (reference sequence). CDR3 length: 16 residues. V dropped 10 bases and J dropped 6; count of bases not matched to a gene: 17. The CDR3 DNA is TGTGCCACCAGGGGGATGAGAACAGGGGGCGCGGATACGCAGTATTTT. Protein sequence: CATRGMRTGGADTQYF.

This clone was recorded only once. The V and J genes are TRBV7-9 and TRBJ1-2; 8 positions match TRBD1. The CDR3 spans 15 residues. Germline CDR1 is SEHNR and CDR2 is FQNEAQ (reference sequence). Losses at the gene ends were 5 bases for V and 4 bases for J; bases not matched to a gene: 9. In DNA, the CDR3 is TGTGCCAGCAGCGCACCGACAGGGGACCTCTATGGCTACACCTTC. Protein product: CASSAPTGDLYGYTF.

The J gene is TRBJ1-1, the V gene TRBV7-9; unclear D gene. Germline V gene sequence: CDR1 SEHNR, CDR2 FQNEAQ (reference sequence). V was shortened by 0 bases and J by 5 bases, with 10 bases between the two germline ends. The CDR3 is 14 amino acids. CDR3 coding DNA: TGTGCCAGCAGCTTAGCGGAGGGTTTAACTGAAGCTTTCTTT. Translating it yields CASSLAEGLTEAFF. Full variable domain (missing parts from reference TRBV7-9 and TRBJ1-1): DTGVSQNPRHKITKRGQNVTFRCDPISEHNRLYWYRQTLGQGPEFLTYFQNEAQLEKSRLLSDRFSAERPKGSFSTLEIQRTEQGDSAMYLCASSLAEGLTEAFFGQGTRLTVV.

The chain employs TRBV3-1 (or the pseudogene TRBV3-2) and TRBJ2-5; D is perhaps TRBD1 (5 bases). CDR3 size: 12 residues. V was cut by 5 bases and J by 7 bases, with 11 bases left in between. Germline-derived CDR1 and CDR2 are LGHDT and YNNKEL (reference sequence). CDR3 sequence reads: CASSSQGRTQYF. The CDR3 DNA sequence: TGTGCCAGCAGCTCGCAGGGAAGGACCCAGTACTTC.

The chain links TRBV7-2 to TRBJ2-2, with 8 bases lining up with TRBD2. Per the germline V gene, CDR1 is SGHTA and CDR2 is FQGNSA. The V gene end was trimmed by 4 bases and the J gene end by 4 bases; junction bases not matched to a gene: 8. CDR3 length: 16 amino acids. The CDR3 sequence: CASSYRGGPGTGELFF. The CDR3 region has the DNA TGTGCCAGCAGCTACCGCGGGGGGCCGGGCACCGGGGAGCTGTTTTTT.